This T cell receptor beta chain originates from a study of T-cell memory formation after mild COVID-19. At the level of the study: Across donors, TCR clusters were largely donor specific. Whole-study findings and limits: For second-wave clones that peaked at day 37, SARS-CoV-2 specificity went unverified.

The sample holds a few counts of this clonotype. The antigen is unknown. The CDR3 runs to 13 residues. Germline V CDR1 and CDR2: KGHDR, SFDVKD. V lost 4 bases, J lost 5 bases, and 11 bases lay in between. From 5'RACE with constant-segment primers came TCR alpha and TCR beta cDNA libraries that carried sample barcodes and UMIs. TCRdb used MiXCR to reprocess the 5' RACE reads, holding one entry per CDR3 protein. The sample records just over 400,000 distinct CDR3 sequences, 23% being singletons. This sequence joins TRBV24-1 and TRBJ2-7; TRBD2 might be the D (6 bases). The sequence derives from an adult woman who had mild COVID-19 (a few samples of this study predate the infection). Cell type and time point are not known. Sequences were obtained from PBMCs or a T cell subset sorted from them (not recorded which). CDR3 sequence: CATSDGTEDEQYF. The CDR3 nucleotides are TGTGCCACCAGTGACGGGACTGAGGACGAGCAGTACTTC.